Listed below are T cell receptor beta chains from one sample, sequenced in a study of spatial heterogeneity in lung cancer. TCRdb used MiXCR to reprocess the 5' RACE reads, holding one entry per CDR3 protein. The table records about 70,000 distinct CDR3 sequences, nearly 9% of them present only once. The material was PBMCs, obtained at follow-up. The receptors originated from a female donor with early-stage non-small cell lung cancer. The CDR3 runs from the conserved cysteine through the conserved F or W. The order of the fields is D gene, clone size, J gene, V gene, CDR3 protein, CDR3 DNA. D genes are given only for firm matches. Only some rows state a clone size, as once, few, many or a class for expanded clones.

>TRBD2|many|TRBJ2-3|TRBV5-1
CASTAGGSDTQYF
TGCGCCAGCACCGCCGGGGGGTCAGATACGCAGTATTTT
>TRBD1|many|TRBJ1-5|TRBV19
CASSSSGGWRNQPQHF
TGTGCCAGTAGTAGCTCAGGGGGTTGGCGCAATCAGCCCCAGCATTTT
>NA|many|TRBJ1-3|TRBV7-9
CASSFPGTNGNTIYF
TGTGCCAGCAGCTTCCCCGGGACGAACGGTAACACCATATATTTT
>NA|many|TRBJ1-6|TRBV5-1
CASSLTSYSPLHF
TGCGCCAGCAGCTTGACCAGTTATTCACCCCTCCACTTT
>NA|NA|TRBJ2-7|TRBV29-1
CSVELASSYEQYF
TGCAGCGTTGAACTAGCGTCTTCCTACGAGCAGTACTTC
>TRBD1|many|TRBJ2-1|TRBV7-7
CASSLDRGSYNEQFF
TGTGCTAGCAGCTTGGACAGGGGTTCGTACAATGAGCAGTTCTTC
>NA|NA|TRBJ2-5|TRBV12-3/TRBV12-4
CASSSSGRLETQYF
TGTGCCAGCAGTTCATCGGGGAGATTGGAGACCCAGTACTTC
>NA|NA|TRBJ1-1|TRBV20-1
CSASPDRRGTEAFF
TGCAGTGCTAGCCCCGACAGGCGGGGCACTGAAGCTTTCTTT
>NA|NA|TRBJ2-2|TRBV11-2
CASSSVTGPGELFF
TGTGCCAGCAGCTCCGTTACAGGGCCCGGGGAGCTGTTTTTT
>TRBD2|many|TRBJ2-7|TRBV28
CASSPDGVAGKGSEQYF
TGTGCCAGCAGCCCCGACGGGGTAGCGGGAAAGGGGTCAGAGCAGTACTTC
>NA|many|TRBJ2-7|TRBV7-9
CASSPTTPHRYEQYF
TGTGCCAGCAGCCCGACTACTCCTCACCGCTACGAGCAGTACTTC
>TRBD2|few|TRBJ2-1|TRBV20-1
CSASGGGDGPFF
TGCAGTGCTAGTGGCGGGGGGGACGGGCCGTTCTTC
>NA|NA|TRBJ2-5|TRBV6-2/TRBV6-3
CASTITGTLQETQYF
TGTGCCAGCACCATTACAGGAACTCTTCAAGAGACCCAGTACTTC
>TRBD2|many|TRBJ2-1|TRBV9
CASSVGGAGGYNEQFF
TGTGCCAGCAGCGTAGGGGGAGCGGGAGGATACAATGAGCAGTTCTTC
>TRBD1|few|TRBJ2-7|TRBV12-3/TRBV12-4
CASRRQGSNEQYF
TGTGCCAGCAGACGACAGGGGTCCAACGAGCAGTACTTC
>TRBD2|NA|TRBJ2-5|TRBV19
CASSMMDRGGQETQYF
TGTGCCAGTAGTATGATGGACCGGGGGGGCCAAGAGACCCAGTACTTC
>TRBD2|NA|TRBJ2-7|TRBV10-3
CAISSGSSGSNYHEQYF
TGTGCCATCAGTTCGGGGTCTAGCGGGAGTAATTACCACGAGCAGTACTTC
>NA|NA|TRBJ2-7|TRBV18
CASSPGGGKNIYEQYF
TGTGCCAGCTCACCCGGCGGCGGAAAAAATATCTACGAGCAGTACTTC
>NA|NA|TRBJ1-2|TRBV24-1
CATSDTYGYTF
TGTGCCACCAGTGATACCTATGGCTACACCTTC
>NA|many|TRBJ1-5|TRBV28
CASSRQDLTANQPQHF
TGTGCCAGCAGCCGCCAAGACTTAACGGCGAATCAGCCCCAGCATTTT
>NA|many|TRBJ2-3|TRBV29-1
CSVGLASTTDTQYF
TGCAGCGTTGGGCTAGCGAGTACCACAGATACGCAGTATTTT
>TRBD2|few|TRBJ2-2|TRBV12-5
CASGLVTSGSPGELFF
TGTGCTAGTGGTTTGGTAACTAGCGGGAGCCCCGGGGAGCTGTTTTTT
>TRBD1|many|TRBJ1-1|TRBV20-1
CSAETGFTEAFF
TGCAGTGCGGAGACAGGGTTCACTGAAGCTTTCTTT
>NA|many|TRBJ2-1|TRBV7-8
CASSPRDYNEQFF
TGTGCCAGCAGCCCCCGGGACTACAATGAGCAGTTCTTC
>NA|few|TRBJ2-2|TRBV6-1
CASVRDRAGELFF
TGTGCCAGCGTTAGGGATAGGGCCGGGGAGCTGTTTTTT
>NA|NA|TRBJ2-1|TRBV30
CAWLVGLEQFF
TGTGCCTGGCTAGTTGGACTAGAGCAGTTCTTC
>NA|many|TRBJ1-1|TRBV15
CATSRERGLREAFF
TGTGCCACCAGCAGAGAGCGGGGTCTACGAGAAGCTTTCTTT
>NA|few|TRBJ2-2|TRBV30
CAWSARNTGELFF
TGTGCCTGGAGTGCCAGAAACACCGGGGAGCTGTTTTTT
>TRBD2|NA|TRBJ2-3|TRBV10-2
CASSELAGVADTQYF
TGCGCCAGCAGCGAACTAGCGGGAGTTGCAGATACGCAGTATTTT
>NA|NA|TRBJ1-2|TRBV2
CASSRVYGYTF
TGTGCCAGCAGTAGAGTCTATGGCTACACCTTC
>TRBD2|NA|TRBJ2-5|TRBV7-2
CASSLSSGSGETQYF
TGTGCCAGCAGCTTATCGAGCGGGAGTGGAGAGACCCAGTACTTC
>NA|few|TRBJ2-1|TRBV28
CASSLGGEHEQFF
TGTGCCAGCAGTTTAGGCGGGGAACATGAGCAGTTCTTC
>NA|many|TRBJ2-1|TRBV6-4
CASSIGGNSYNEQFF
TGTGCCAGCTCGATAGGCGGGAACTCCTACAATGAGCAGTTCTTC
>NA|many|TRBJ2-7|TRBV6-6
CASSGRGSYEQYF
TGTGCCAGCAGCGGGCGGGGCTCCTACGAGCAGTACTTC
>NA|many|TRBJ2-5|TRBV20-1
CSARDRRGQETQYF
TGCAGTGCTAGAGATCGCAGGGGACAAGAGACCCAGTACTTC
>TRBD2|many|TRBJ2-1|TRBV2
CASSDEWTSGDEQFF
TGTGCCAGCAGTGATGAGTGGACTAGCGGCGATGAGCAGTTCTTC
>NA|NA|TRBJ2-1|TRBV28
CASSLSATGTAFF
TGTGCCAGCAGTTTATCGGCCACAGGGACTGCGTTCTTC
>NA|medium-sized|TRBJ2-5|TRBV14
CASSHLGEETQYF
TGTGCCAGCAGCCACTTGGGGGAAGAGACCCAGTACTTC
>TRBD1|NA|TRBJ1-2|TRBV7-9
CASSPGTAYNYGYTF
TGTGCCAGCAGCCCCGGGACAGCTTACAACTATGGCTACACCTTC
>NA|few|TRBJ1-5|TRBV20-1
CSASMDSGNQPQHF
TGCAGTGCTAGTATGGATTCGGGTAATCAGCCCCAGCATTTT
>TRBD2|few|TRBJ2-1|TRBV3-1
CASSQVGPGGGRHNEQFF
TGTGCCAGCAGCCAAGTAGGACCTGGCGGGGGGCGCCACAATGAGCAGTTCTTC
>NA|many|TRBJ1-1|TRBV7-3
CASSPDMGTEAFF
TGTGCCAGCAGCCCTGATATGGGTACTGAAGCTTTCTTT
>NA|many|TRBJ2-3|TRBV6-1
CASSVPGVTDTQYF
TGTGCCAGCAGTGTTCCGGGAGTCACAGATACGCAGTATTTT
>NA|many|TRBJ1-5|TRBV15
CATSKERHTPQHF
TGTGCCACCAGCAAGGAACGACATACGCCCCAGCATTTT
>TRBD2|many|TRBJ2-1|TRBV5-1
CASKTSGSHNEQFF
TGCGCCAGCAAGACTAGCGGGAGTCACAATGAGCAGTTCTTC
>NA|many|TRBJ1-5|TRBV18
CASSLQDVGNQPQHF
TGTGCCAGCTCACTTCAGGACGTAGGCAATCAGCCCCAGCATTTT
>NA|many|TRBJ2-5|TRBV3-1
CASSRGAMGETQYF
TGTGCCAGCAGTCGGGGAGCCATGGGAGAGACCCAGTACTTC
>NA|NA|TRBJ2-5|TRBV5-4
CVSSSDEKTQYF
TGTGTCAGCAGCTCGGACGAGAAGACCCAGTACTTC
>NA|NA|TRBJ2-2|TRBV7-3
CASSLILTGELFF
TGTGCCAGCAGCTTAATTTTAACCGGGGAGCTGTTTTTT
>NA|many|TRBJ2-7|TRBV27
CASSLVLPVSYEQYF
TGTGCCAGCAGTTTGGTGTTGCCAGTCTCCTACGAGCAGTACTTC
>NA|NA|TRBJ1-3|TRBV7-2
CASSTSVANTIYF
TGTGCCAGCAGCACCTCTGTTGCGAACACCATATATTTT
>TRBD2|few|TRBJ2-3|TRBV29-1
CSVGAGEDTQYF
TGCAGCGTTGGAGCGGGAGAGGATACGCAGTATTTT
>TRBD2|many|TRBJ2-1|TRBV10-3
CAIRQIDSGRDNEQFF
TGTGCCATCCGTCAAATTGATAGCGGGAGGGACAATGAGCAGTTCTTC